This TCR beta chain was captured by sequencing in a study of blood T cell repertoires in COVID-19. Study background: Whether acute or convalescent, the COVID-19 samples came from the United States, Italy and Spain. The analysed material was cDNA or gDNA that came from T cells, B-cell-depleted T cells, or PBMCs.

Source study methods: Reference gene primer amplification in the assay estimated nucleated cell counts. The protocol was immunoSEQ multiplex PCR, while the TCRdb copy is restricted to in-frame clones and leaves out a portion. V and J calls and clone size are as listed in that table; D and trimming were resolved from the DNA. Of tens of thousands of clones listed, around 90% are singletons. J was trimmed by 1 base and V by 3 bases; bases with no gene match: 2. CDR1 and CDR2 (germline): LNHDA, SQIVND (reference sequence). This CDR3 region has 16 residues. Seattle patients were enrolled during active infection and followed longitudinally.

This chain links TRBV19 with TRBJ2-2, with 10 bases aligning to TRBD1. The sequence came from a man in his sixties with COVID-19, enrolled during active disease. The sequencing input was peripheral blood. CDR3 in DNA: TGTGCCAGTAGTATTGGGACAGGGGTGAACACCGGGGAGCTGTTTTTT. It codes for CASSIGTGVNTGELFF.